This T cell receptor (beta chain) originates from a study of blood T cell repertoires in COVID-19 (TCRdb year 2020). Study-wide context: The collaborator samples originated in the United States, Italy and Spain and spanned the acute and convalescent phases of COVID-19. The sample metadata nearly always contained a de-identified subject ID, COVID-19 status, age in years and sex. HLA class I and class II types, where available, came from metadata supplied by the sample provider rather than from assay-based typing. The dataset comprised deeply sampled blood TCRbeta repertoires from subjects exposed to, actively infected with, or recovered from COVID-19. The samples were drawn from two sources: the first 160 participants of the ongoing ImmuneRACE study, and 1,254 subjects contributed by 6 global collaborators. The repertoires were made available in a free public database intended to serve as a resource for research on the immune response to SARS-CoV-2. The material from the prospective study consisted of cDNA or gDNA derived from T cells, B-cell-depleted T cells, or PBMCs.

The collaborating institutions used their own protocols to collect whole blood in K2EDTA tubes. For TCRbeta analysis, collaborators shipped samples as frozen whole blood, isolated PBMCs, or DNA extracted from either of those sample types. What the research found in general, with its limitations: The amount of clinical and demographic metadata varied by source and participant and was provided uncurated.

TCRbeta CDR3 regions were amplified from genomic DNA by means of the immunoSEQ Assay, a bias-controlled multiplex PCR. On the authors' methods: The number of nucleated cells in each sample was estimated from the amplification of reference gene primers within the assay. To quantify the absolute abundance of each unique TCRbeta CDR3 rearrangement, sequence reads were collapsed and filtered. Productive Simpson clonality was computed per sample as the square root of Simpson's diversity index over productive rearrangements. TCRdb provides this immuneACCESS table in a form limited to in-frame rearrangements. Some clones are lacking; in checked studies, under half of them reflect an unresolved V gene, and why the rest are absent is not known. The V and J calls and clone size come from that table; D and trimming were worked out from the DNA. The sample table records tens of thousands of clones; approximately 80% of these occur just once. The top ten hold more than 55% of the sample.

A remark on this clone: The antigen it binds to is not known. Base qualities are not at hand, and no much larger clone is one base apart.

The material sequenced was peripheral blood. The TCR sequence derives from a man older than 75 with acute or convalescent COVID-19.

The CDR3 protein: CASIPGGVDTEAFF. The DNA sequence reads TGTGCCAGTATCCCCGGGGGTGTCGACACTGAAGCTTTCTTT. The rearrangement combines TRBV19 with TRBJ1-1; the D gene is possibly TRBD1, with 5 bases matching. Taken from the germline V gene (reference sequence), the CDR1 and CDR2 loops are LNHDA and SQIVND. Trimming removed 7 bases from V and 3 bases from J, leaving 15 bases between the germline ends. Taken from cysteine to phenylalanine, the CDR3 has 14 residues. The kept DNA is CDR3 alone, 42 bases in frame from the first base.